The clone carrying this T cell receptor (beta chain) appeared a few times. Its antigen is currently unknown. The sample belongs to a study of molecular identifiers for immune sequencing clone quantification. Study overall: In replicates, RNA from roughly 21,000 or 96,000 naive CD8 cells was split five ways, four sequenced. General study points: More than 97% of effector molecules, versus under 1% of naive-cell molecules, belonged to clones above 20 RNA copies.

TCRdb re-called the PCR reads through MiXCR, storing one row per CDR3 protein. Here the sample spans 300,000 to 400,000 distinct CDR3 sequences, 24% being singletons. Trimming removed 0 bases from V and 5 bases from J, with 16 bases in between. Germline CDR1 and CDR2: LGHNA and YSLEER. CDR3 size: 16 residues. The source is a human donor in good health. Some libraries in this study had Jurkat cell RNA spiked in. Sequenced sample: naive CD8+ T cells from blood, with Jurkat cell RNA spiked in. The sample's subset: FACS-sorted CD8+CD4-CCR7+CD45RA+ naive T cells. The rearrangement links TRBV4-3 to TRBJ2-5, with D possibly matching TRBD1 (5 bases). CDR3 bases: TGCGCCAGCAGCCAAGATTTCCAGGGCGCTAGGGAGACCCAGTACTTC. It encodes CASSQDFQGARETQYF.